This entry lists 17 T cell receptor beta chains sequenced from one sample in a study of blood T cells in healthy people across ages. Alongside a J-beta primer mix, a sample-barcoded 5' primer served in a second PCR lasting roughly 6 to 11 cycles. From the 5' RACE reads, TCRdb called clonotypes with MiXCR, one entry per CDR3 protein. This table holds over 1,500,000 distinct CDR3 sequences, 39% found once. Sequencing was performed on blood. These receptor sequences come from a human donor in good health.

This clonotype was seen more than once but under ten times. V and J are TRBV24-1 and TRBJ1-2, with D uncertain. V gave up 0 bases and J gave up 4 bases, with 8 bases separating them. This CDR3 is built from 14 residues. CDR1 KGHDR and CDR2 SFDVKD come from the germline V gene. Here the CDR3 DNA reads TGTGCCACCAGTGATTTGTTACGGGGCTATGGCTACACCTTC. Protein: CATSDLLRGYGYTF.

The gene calls are TRBV6-6 and TRBJ1-5; TRBD1 might be the D (6 bases). The CDR3 is 15 residues long. Germline lookup yields CDR1 MNHNY and CDR2 SVGAGI (reference sequence). The germline V and J ends were trimmed by 7 bases and 2 bases, with 15 bases remaining between them. The CDR3: CASILQGGGNQPQHF. CDR3 DNA: TGTGCCAGCATCCTACAGGGAGGGGGCAATCAGCCCCAGCATTTT.

The chain has TRBV20-1 and TRBJ1-5; D uncertain. The CDR3 length is 17 residues. The germline V gene encodes CDR1 DFQATT and CDR2 SNEGSKA (reference sequence). Trimming removed 0 bases from V and 3 bases from J, with 18 bases in between. In nucleotides, the CDR3 is TGCAGTGCTAGAGATCGTCGGTGGGGTGCCCTCAATCAGCCCCAGCATTTT. It is translated as CSARDRRWGALNQPQHF.

The V gene is TRBV9, the J gene TRBJ1-2, with D perhaps TRBD1 (5 bases). Trimming took off 0 bases at V and 1 base at J, with 10 bases between the two ends. The CDR3 is made up of 15 amino acids. CDR1 SGDLS and CDR2 YYNGEE come from the germline V gene. CDR3 sequence (DNA): TGTGCCAGCAGCGTAGGAGGGACGGGTAACTATGGCTACACCTTC. Amino acids: CASSVGGTGNYGYTF.

DNA for the CDR3: TGCAGTGCTTGGGACTCCAGCTACGAGCAGTACTTC. This codes for CSAWDSSYEQYF. This sequence joins TRBV20-1 and TRBJ2-7, with D tentatively TRBD2 (6 bases). Trimming removed 5 bases at V and 3 bases at J, with 11 bases between. CDR3 length: 12 amino acids. Germline lookup yields CDR1 DFQATT and CDR2 SNEGSKA (reference sequence).

The CDR3 is CASSQPPGPVREQFF. The CDR3 nucleotides are TGTGCCAGCAGCCAGCCACCGGGCCCCGTTCGCGAGCAGTTCTTC. This chain links TRBV4-2 with TRBJ2-1; D is uncertain. The CDR3 is 15 residues long. V was clipped by 3 bases and J by 10 bases, with 19 bases between them. Germline lookup yields CDR1 LGHNA and CDR2 YNFKEQ.

This chain links TRBV12-3 or TRBV12-4 with TRBJ1-2; a possible D gene is TRBD1 (6 bases). The CDR3 extends over 17 amino acids. Trimming shortened V by 5 bases and J by 3 bases, and 22 bases separated the two germline ends. The CDR3 sequence is CASSQGPFRVAYYGYTF. The CDR3, as DNA: TGTGCCAGCAGTCAGGGGCCCTTCAGGGTGGCTTACTATGGCTACACCTTC.

This clonotype was seen just once. The CDR3 reads CASSQPTERVRVETQYF. Written as DNA, the CDR3 is TGTGCCAGCAGCCAACCGACAGAAAGGGTACGGGTGGAGACCCAGTACTTC. The J gene is TRBJ2-5, the V gene TRBV4-2, with D perhaps TRBD1 (5 bases). CDR3 length: 17 residues. CDR1 and CDR2 (germline): LGHNA, YNFKEQ. V was pared by 2 bases and J by 5 bases, with 21 bases between.

V and J are TRBV7-2 and TRBJ1-1; D remains ambiguous. Germline V CDR1 and CDR2: SGHTA, FQGNSA. The CDR3 covers 13 residues. V gave up 7 bases and J gave up 1 base, with 10 bases separating them. The CDR3, as DNA: TGTGCCAGCACCATGCGGGGGAACACTGAAGCTTTCTTT. This translates into CASTMRGNTEAFF.

Only a few counts were recorded for this clonotype. The chain recombines TRBV7-9 with TRBJ2-1, with 8 bases identical to TRBD2. CDR1 SEHNR and CDR2 FQNEAQ come from the germline V gene (reference sequence). V was clipped by 0 bases and J by 4 bases; unmatched bases: 11. The CDR3 contains 18 residues. The chain's CDR3 is CASSLARRTGGVYNEQFF. The CDR3 bases are TGTGCCAGCAGCTTAGCACGGAGGACGGGAGGGGTATACAATGAGCAGTTCTTC.

The V gene is TRBV27, the J gene TRBJ2-5; D is possibly TRBD1 (6 bases). The end of the DNA aligns better with TRBJ2-7, so the J call may be wrong. Germline CDR1 and CDR2: MNHEY and SMNVEV (reference sequence). CDR3 length: 12 amino acids. The CDR3 reads CASGYRADEQYF. The CDR3 DNA reads as TGTGCCAGCGGATACAGGGCAGACGAGCAGTACTTC.

This clonotype came up once. The rearrangement links TRBV12-3 or TRBV12-4 to TRBJ1-5; D ambiguous. The length of the CDR3 is 15 residues. The V gene lost 6 bases and the J gene lost 1 base, with 13 bases spanning the gap. The CDR3 region has the DNA TGTGCCAGCAGCAGAGGAGGGTTCAGCAATCAGCCCCAGCATTTT. As protein: CASSRGGFSNQPQHF.

The gene calls are TRBV20-1 and TRBJ2-7; perhaps TRBD1 as D (5 bases). The CDR3 length is 16 residues. The V end was cut by 2 bases, the J end by 0 bases, with 17 bases between. Germline V gene lookup returns CDR1 DFQATT and CDR2 SNEGSKA (reference sequence). CDR3 protein: CSARRLPAGRSYEQYF. For the CDR3, the DNA is TGCAGTGCTAGAAGACTCCCAGCAGGGCGCTCCTACGAGCAGTACTTC.

In this sample, this clonotype turned up a few times. The chain couples TRBV6-1 to TRBJ1-4, with 8 bases fitting TRBD1. Germline loops: CDR1 MNHNS, CDR2 SASEGT. The CDR3 is 13 residues long. Unmatched junction bases numbered 11, after V lost 7 bases and J lost 13 bases. The CDR3, as DNA: TGTGCCAGCATGCGGACAGGGACTCCCTCACTGTTTTTT. Residues: CASMRTGTPSLFF.

The CDR3 is CSVDRGVSMNTEAFF. Here the CDR3 DNA reads TGCAGCGTTGATCGGGGGGTGAGCATGAACACTGAAGCTTTCTTT. The J gene is TRBJ1-1, the V gene TRBV29-1; D perhaps matches TRBD1 (5 bases). From germline, CDR1 is SQVTM and CDR2 ANQGSEA. The CDR3 length is 15 residues. V lost 3 bases and J 0 bases, leaving 14 bases between the germline ends.

This sequence joins TRBV20-1 and TRBJ2-5; D remains ambiguous. Germline V gene lookup returns CDR1 DFQATT and CDR2 SNEGSKA (reference sequence). V was clipped by 6 bases and J by 3 bases, with 14 bases between them. There are 13 residues in the CDR3. The CDR3 nucleotides are TGCAGTGCCGATACCTCACGGGAAGAGACCCAGTACTTC. Encoded protein: CSADTSREETQYF.

In DNA, the CDR3 is TGTGCCAGCAGCCAAGATTGGACAGGGTATTACAATGAGCAGTTCTTC. Translated, it gives CASSQDWTGYYNEQFF. The chain uses TRBV14 and TRBJ2-1; 8 bases fit TRBD1. CDR1 and CDR2 (germline): SGHDN, FVKESK. The CDR3 consists of 16 residues. V lost 0 bases and J lost 4; bases outside the gene matches: 5.